These 4 T cell receptor beta chains were sequenced from one sample in a study of cytomegalovirus exposure and HLA in healthy donors. The primer mix had 60 Vbeta and 13 Jbeta primers. Produced via immunoSEQ multiplex PCR; TCRdb's table is partial and in-frame only. The sample lists about 140,000 clones, 78% occurring once. The sample taken for sequencing was PBMCs. Source of these receptors: a female donor in good health and CMV-seronegative.

The chain uses TRBV19 and TRBJ2-3, with TRBD1 matching over 7 bases. This CDR3 comprises 17 residues. J was trimmed by 2 bases and V by 0 bases; bases with no gene match: 8. The V gene's germline CDR1 is LNHDA and CDR2 SQIVND (reference sequence). CDR3 protein: CASSIDGRGRNTDTQYF. The CDR3 nucleotides read TGTGCCAGTAGTATAGATGGAAGGGGGCGCAACACAGATACGCAGTATTTT. The whole variable domain, remainder taken from reference TRBV19 and TRBJ2-3, is DGGITQSPKYLFRKEGQNVTLSCEQNLNHDAMYWYRQDPGQGLRLIYYSQIVNDFQKGDIAEGYSVSREKKESFPLTVTSAQKNPTAFYLCASSIDGRGRNTDTQYFGPGTRLTVL.

V usage is TRBV19 and J usage is TRBJ1-5; D is perhaps TRBD1 (5 bases). The CDR3 has 18 amino acids. Germline CDR1 reads LNHDA; CDR2 reads SQIVND (reference sequence). With 3 bases removed from V and 2 bases from J, the gap between germline ends came to 20 bases. CDR3 coding DNA: TGTGCCAGTAGTATGGGCCAGGGTTTAGGGGATGGCAATCAGCCCCAGCATTTT. Amino acids: CASSMGQGLGDGNQPQHF.

In DNA, the CDR3 is TGTGCCAGTATCAGGACAGCCGGAAACACTGAAGCTTTCTTT. Protein: CASIRTAGNTEAFF. The chain employs TRBV19 and TRBJ1-1; possibly TRBD1 for D (6 bases). Germline V gene sequence: CDR1 LNHDA, CDR2 SQIVND (reference sequence). V gave up 7 bases and J gave up 2 bases, with 14 bases separating them. The CDR3 sequence is 14 residues long.

J is TRBJ2-3 and V is TRBV2; no reliable D call. V lost 7 bases, J lost 2 bases, and 10 bases lay in between. The CDR3 has 13 residues. The V gene's germline CDR1 is SNHLY and CDR2 FYNNEI. CDR3: CASIRRLTDTQYF. The CDR3 coding sequence is TGTGCCAGCATTCGGCGGCTCACAGATACGCAGTATTTT.